A selection of T cell receptor beta chains follows, all from one sample in a study of early T cells in non-severe SARS-CoV-2 infection. Each CDR3 protein is one row after TCRdb ran MiXCR on the 5' RACE reads. The sample has about 83,000 distinct CDR3 sequences; around an eighth are singletons. Sequencing was carried out using whole blood. These receptors were obtained from an adult who was a healthcare worker with PCR-confirmed SARS-CoV-2 infection or an uninfected control (not recorded which). Both conserved end residues are part of each CDR3. D genes are given only for firm matches. Some rows mark clone size as missing; the rest say once, few, many or name a class of expanded clone.

abundance: -; d_gene: -; v_gene: TRBV29-1; j_gene: TRBJ2-7; CDR3aa: CSVVSAVTYEQYF; CDR3nt: TGCAGCGTTGTTTCGGCAGTCACCTACGAGCAGTACTTC
abundance: many; d_gene: TRBD1; v_gene: TRBV10-3; j_gene: TRBJ1-3; CDR3aa: CAISKAGGENTIYF; CDR3nt: TGTGCCATCAGCAAAGCAGGGGGGGAAAACACCATATATTTT
abundance: many; d_gene: TRBD1; v_gene: TRBV3-1; j_gene: TRBJ2-1; CDR3aa: CASSHRGLSYNEQFF; CDR3nt: TGTGCCAGCAGCCATAGGGGGCTTTCTTACAATGAGCAGTTCTTC
abundance: many; d_gene: -; v_gene: TRBV27; j_gene: TRBJ2-2; CDR3aa: CASSLLFVGGPGELFF; CDR3nt: TGTGCCAGCAGCCTCCTGTTCGTTGGGGGCCCCGGGGAGCTGTTTTTT
abundance: many; d_gene: TRBD2; v_gene: TRBV18; j_gene: TRBJ2-1; CDR3aa: CASSPLGGGADEQFF; CDR3nt: TGTGCCAGCTCACCTCTAGGCGGGGGGGCCGATGAGCAGTTCTTC
abundance: -; d_gene: -; v_gene: TRBV2; j_gene: TRBJ2-1; CDR3aa: CASSVPDERQFF; CDR3nt: TGTGCCAGCAGTGTCCCCGACGAGAGGCAGTTCTTC
abundance: -; d_gene: -; v_gene: TRBV29-1; j_gene: TRBJ2-2; CDR3aa: CSVEDPGAGRELFF; CDR3nt: TGCAGCGTTGAAGATCCCGGGGCGGGCAGGGAGCTGTTTTTT
abundance: many; d_gene: -; v_gene: TRBV12-3/TRBV12-4; j_gene: TRBJ1-3; CDR3aa: CASSFSGNTIYF; CDR3nt: TGTGCCAGCAGTTTTAGTGGAAACACCATATATTTT
abundance: -; d_gene: -; v_gene: TRBV12-3/TRBV12-4; j_gene: TRBJ2-7; CDR3aa: CASSFALLSDEQYF; CDR3nt: TGTGCCAGCAGTTTCGCCCTACTCAGCGACGAGCAGTACTTC
abundance: -; d_gene: -; v_gene: TRBV29-1; j_gene: TRBJ2-1; CDR3aa: CSVVQGGGEQFF; CDR3nt: TGCAGCGTTGTTCAGGGAGGAGGTGAGCAGTTCTTC
abundance: few; d_gene: -; v_gene: TRBV11-2; j_gene: TRBJ1-5; CDR3aa: CASSFQSDQPQHF; CDR3nt: TGTGCCAGCAGCTTCCAGTCGGATCAGCCCCAGCATTTT
abundance: many; d_gene: TRBD1; v_gene: TRBV7-6; j_gene: TRBJ1-1; CDR3aa: CASSPGTGGKNTEAFF; CDR3nt: TGTGCCAGCAGTCCAGGGACAGGGGGGAAGAACACTGAAGCTTTCTTT
abundance: -; d_gene: -; v_gene: TRBV3-1; j_gene: TRBJ2-5; CDR3aa: CASSQGSPPEYF; CDR3nt: TGTGCCAGCAGCCAAGGCTCGCCTCCAGAGTACTTC
abundance: many; d_gene: TRBD1; v_gene: TRBV18; j_gene: TRBJ1-6; CDR3aa: CASSEDRGLRRSPLHF; CDR3nt: TGTGCCAGCTCAGAGGACAGGGGCTTGAGGCGTTCACCCCTCCACTTT
abundance: many; d_gene: -; v_gene: TRBV12-5; j_gene: TRBJ2-7; CDR3aa: CASGLGAYEQYF; CDR3nt: TGTGCTAGTGGTTTAGGGGCTTACGAGCAGTACTTC
abundance: many; d_gene: -; v_gene: TRBV7-3; j_gene: TRBJ2-7; CDR3aa: CASSFDPPGSEGYEQYF; CDR3nt: TGTGCCAGCAGCTTCGACCCCCCGGGGTCAGAAGGGTACGAGCAGTACTTC